Below, 23 T cell receptor beta chains from the same sample are listed, as sequenced in a study of neurological immune-mediated disorders. From the 5' RACE reads, TCRdb called clonotypes with MiXCR, one entry per CDR3 protein. Of 55,000 to 65,000 distinct CDR3 sequences in the sample, about 13% were seen once. Sequences were obtained from PBMCs. These receptors all come from a woman aged 60-75 years with HTLV-1-associated myelopathy (HAM/TSP).

This clonotype turned up a few times. V usage is TRBV7-9 and J usage is TRBJ1-2, with a tentative D call TRBD1 (6 bases). CDR1 and CDR2 (germline): SEHNR, FQNEAQ (reference sequence). Trimming stripped 1 base from V and 5 bases from J, with 17 bases between. The CDR3 totals 16 residues. The CDR3 here is CASSLGSAGDSYGYTF. The CDR3 nucleotides read TGTGCCAGCAGCTTAGGGAGTGCAGGGGATTCTTATGGCTACACCTTC.

This chain uses TRBV3-1 with TRBJ1-2; D not certain. This CDR3 has 13 residues. V was clipped by 0 bases and J by 7 bases, with 9 bases between them. The germline gives CDR1 LGHDT, CDR2 YNNKEL (reference sequence). The DNA of the CDR3 is TGTGCCAGCAGCCAAGATGGTGGTGGTGGCTACACCTTC. This translates into CASSQDGGGGYTF.

The table lists this clonotype with many counts. The chain recombines TRBV9 with TRBJ2-2; 7 bases match TRBD2. CDR3 length equals 16 residues. Germline CDR1 and CDR2: SGDLS and YYNGEE. After removal of 1 base from V and 5 bases from J, the junction contained 8 bases not matched to a gene. The CDR3 DNA sequence: TGTGCCAGCAGCGTAACGGCGGGAGTTAGTACCGGGGAGCTGTTTTTT. Protein product: CASSVTAGVSTGELFF.

As regards this clonotype: A much larger clone lies a single base off, so this may be a read error. The chain is built from TRBV14 and TRBJ2-1; D may be TRBD2 (5 bases). Germline CDR1 reads SGHDN; CDR2 reads FVKESK. V lost 1 base to trimming and J lost 10 bases, with 5 bases between them. The CDR3 length is 11 residues. CDR3 region: CASSQGREQFF. DNA of the CDR3: TGTGCCAGCAGCCAAGGGAGGGAGCAGTTCTTC.

This clonotype was detected once. No conserved phenylalanine or tryptophan ends this CDR3, so it is likely a read error. V and J are TRBV5-1 and TRBJ2-1, with 9 bases matching TRBD1. The CDR3 is 16 residues long. Germline V gives CDR1 SGHRS, CDR2 YFSETQ. Trimming at V came to 4 bases and at J to 9 bases, leaving 14 bases not matched to a gene. CDR3 sequence (DNA): TGCGCCAGCAGCATGGCACCCGTGGGACAGGGAAGTGAGCAGTTCTCC. Protein: CASSMAPVGQGSEQFS.

This clonotype has a count of ten or more. The rearrangement joins TRBV10-2 to TRBJ2-3; 7 bases line up with TRBD1. The CDR3 has 14 residues. Germline CDR1 is WSHSY and CDR2 is SAAADI. The V gene end was trimmed by 6 bases and the J gene end by 0 bases; junction bases not matched to a gene: 3. The CDR3 coding sequence is TGCGCCAGCAGCCAACAGGGGAGCACAGATACGCAGTATTTT. The encoded protein is CASSQQGSTDTQYF.

This clonotype was found many times. The chain combines TRBV29-1 with TRBJ2-5; 8 bases are a match to TRBD1. Germline V gene data show CDR1 as SQVTM and CDR2 as ANQGSEA. V was clipped by 3 bases and J by 5 bases; unmatched bases: 8. CDR3 length: 14 amino acids. CDR3 bases: TGCAGCGTTGAGTCCAGGGGGCAATGGGAGACCCAGTACTTC. Amino acids: CSVESRGQWETQYF.

This clonotype has at least ten counts. This sequence joins TRBV20-1 and TRBJ1-4; TRBD1 matches at 8 bases. CDR1 DFQATT and CDR2 SNEGSKA come from the germline V gene (reference sequence). The CDR3 covers 14 residues. V lost 3 bases and J lost 5; bases outside the gene matches: 5. The CDR3 region is CSARSGQANEKLFF. CDR3 in DNA: TGCAGTGCTAGGTCGGGACAGGCAAATGAAAAACTGTTTTTT.

This clonotype was counted at least ten times. V and J are TRBV5-5 and TRBJ2-7; TRBD1 agrees at 8 bases. The CDR3 length is 14 residues. V shed 2 bases, J shed 7 bases, and the junction held 8 bases outside the gene matches. CDR1 and CDR2 from the germline V gene are SGHKS and YYEKEE (reference sequence). CDR3 loop: CASSFGQGVREQYF. CDR3 bases: TGTGCCAGCAGCTTCGGACAGGGTGTAAGGGAGCAGTACTTC. Drawing the rest from reference TRBV5-5 and TRBJ2-7, the complete variable domain is DAGVTQSPTHLIKTRGQQVTLRCSPISGHKSVSWYQQVLGQGPQFIFQYYEKEERGRGNFPDRFSARQFPNYSSELNVNALLLGDSALYLCASSFGQGVREQYFGPGTRLTVT.

The chain has TRBV20-1 and TRBJ1-5, with 7 bases matching TRBD1. Unmatched junction bases numbered 12, after V lost 6 bases and J lost 10 bases. The CDR3 runs 13 residues. Germline V gene sequence: CDR1 DFQATT, CDR2 SNEGSKA (reference sequence). The DNA for the CDR3 is TGCAGTGCCCCAGGGGGGGTAGGCAATCCCCAGCATTTT. It yields the protein CSAPGGVGNPQHF.

This clonotype was recorded at least ten times. In DNA form, the CDR3 reads TGTGCCACCGCTCGCGGGACGAGGACCTACGAGCAGTACTTC. It is translated as CATARGTRTYEQYF. The chain links TRBV6-5 to TRBJ2-7, with D possibly matching TRBD2 (6 bases). This CDR3 has 14 residues. Trimming removed 10 bases from V and 2 bases from J, with 18 bases in between. The V gene's germline CDR1 is MNHEY and CDR2 SVGAGI.

About this clonotype: This may stem from a read error, because a much larger clone lies one nucleotide away. The chain couples TRBV7-9 to TRBJ2-6; 9 bases agree with TRBD1. Germline V CDR1 and CDR2: SEHNR, FQNEAQ (reference sequence). With 5 bases clipped from V and 6 bases from J, the junction kept 14 bases outside the gene matches. This CDR3 spans 18 amino acids. The DNA for the CDR3 is TGTGCCAGCAGCCCTCGGGACAGGGCGATGCCTGTGGCCAACGTCCTGACTTTC. Its protein is CASSPRDRAMPVANVLTF.

Notes on this clonotype: At one end, the junction sequence differs from germline, possibly due to a read error. The chain joins TRBV2 to TRBJ2-3, with TRBD2 matching over 10 bases. CDR3 length equals 20 residues. Germline values: CDR1 SNHLY, CDR2 FYNNEI. CDR3 sequence: CVSSPGTRTRTSGFTDTQYF. The CDR3 nucleotides read TGTGTCAGCAGCCCAGGGACCAGAACCCGGACTAGCGGCTTCACAGATACGCAGTATTTT.

In this sample, this clonotype turned up many times. V and J are TRBV3-1 and TRBJ2-2; D possibly corresponds to TRBD1 (6 bases). V gave up 6 bases and J gave up 4 bases, with 12 bases separating them. The CDR3 runs 14 residues. The V gene's germline CDR1 is LGHDT and CDR2 YNNKEL (reference sequence). The CDR3 protein is CASSWTAGTGELFF. CDR3 DNA: TGTGCCAGCAGTTGGACAGCCGGCACCGGGGAGCTGTTTTTT. The whole variable domain, remainder taken from reference TRBV3-1 and TRBJ2-2, is DTAVSQTPKYLVTQMGNDKSIKCEQNLGHDTMYWYKQDSKKFLKIMFSYNNKELIINETVPNRFSPKSPDKAHLNLHINSLELGDSAVYFCASSWTAGTGELFFGEGSRLTVL.

This clonotype has a count of ten or more. The V call is TRBV7-2, the J call TRBJ2-7; D uncertain. The ends were cut back, 5 bases at V and 0 bases at J, with 17 bases in the middle. The CDR3 length is 16 residues. The germline V gene encodes CDR1 SGHTA and CDR2 FQGNSA. The CDR3 region has the DNA TGTGCCAGCAGCCCATCCCCATACCTGAGCTCCTACGAGCAGTACTTC. Amino acids: CASSPSPYLSSYEQYF.

In nucleotides, the CDR3 is TGCAGTGCTGCTCCGGGACCCCAGCACACGAACCCAAAAAGAGATACGCAGTATTTT. It yields the protein CSAAPGPQHTNPKRDTQYF. The chain uses TRBV20-1 and TRBJ2-3; the D gene could be TRBD1 or TRBD2 (5 bases each). Germline CDR1 DFQATT, CDR2 SNEGSKA (reference sequence). Trimming removed 5 bases at V and 5 bases at J, with 32 bases between. This CDR3 comprises 19 residues.

This clonotype was found a few times. Mismatch with germline at one junction end may stem from a read error. The chain couples TRBV28 to TRBJ1-2; no clear D gene. The CDR3 runs to 14 residues. Per germline, CDR1 MDHEN and CDR2 SYDVKM. The CDR3 DNA reads as TGTGCCAGCAGTTTATCGGAGTTGGACCATGGCTACAACTTC. Protein product: CASSLSELDHGYNF.

This clonotype was picked up many times. V is TRBV7-2 and J is TRBJ2-7; 9 nucleotides align to TRBD2. Germline V lookup: CDR1 SGHTA, CDR2 FQGNSA. J gave up 4 bases and V 1 base, and 5 bases lay outside the gene matches. CDR3 size: 15 residues. The CDR3 DNA follows: TGTGCCAGCAGCTTAGGAGCGGGAGGTAATTACGAGCAGTACTTC. Amino acids: CASSLGAGGNYEQYF.

This clonotype was seen repeatedly, ten times or more. This chain joins TRBV30 and TRBJ1-5; D unresolved. In germline, CDR1 is GTSNPN, CDR2 SVGIG (reference sequence). The CDR3 is made up of 14 amino acids. V lost 0 bases and J 0 bases, leaving 6 bases between the germline ends. CDR3 nucleotides: TGTGCCTGGAGTGTACGCAGTAGCAATCAGCCCCAGCATTTT. Its translation is CAWSVRSSNQPQHF. Variable domain in full (rest from reference TRBV30 and TRBJ1-5): SQTIHQWPATLVQPVGSPLSLECTVEGTSNPNLYWYRQAAGRGLQLLFYSVGIGQISSEVPQNLSASRPQDRQFILSSKKLLLSDSGFYLCAWSVRSSNQPQHFGDGTRLSIL.

This clonotype was found many times. The gene calls are TRBV6-2 or TRBV6-3 and TRBJ2-3; 9 bases fit TRBD2. The trim removed 5 bases at V and 3 bases at J, leaving 3 bases unmatched. CDR1 is MNHEY, CDR2 SVGEGT, per germline. CDR3 length: 14 amino acids. CDR3: CASSQTSGTDTQYF. The DNA for the CDR3 is TGTGCCAGCAGTCAGACTAGCGGAACAGATACGCAGTATTTT.

The chain couples TRBV7-6 to TRBJ1-1; D remains ambiguous. Trimming cost V 1 base and J 11 bases, with 14 bases left between them. The CDR3 consists of 13 residues. The germline gives CDR1 SGHVS, CDR2 FNYEAQ. CDR3 sequence: CASSLDPGSGAFF. The DNA of the CDR3 is TGTGCCAGCAGCTTAGATCCCGGGTCCGGCGCTTTCTTT.

This clonotype was found many times. V usage is TRBV2 and J usage is TRBJ2-3; D possibly uses TRBD1 or TRBD2 (6 bases each). The CDR3 has 14 amino acids. The V gene lost 4 bases and the J gene lost 5 bases, with 13 bases spanning the gap. The germline V gene has CDR1 SNHLY and CDR2 FYNNEI. The chain's CDR3 is CASSGGAAEDTQYF. The CDR3 region has the DNA TGTGCCAGCAGTGGGGGGGCAGCGGAAGATACGCAGTATTTT.

This clonotype has ten or more counts. V gene TRBV7-9 combines with J gene TRBJ2-1; 12 bases align to TRBD1. V shed 7 bases, J shed 3 bases, and the junction held 7 bases outside the gene matches. Germline V gene sequence: CDR1 SEHNR, CDR2 FQNEAQ (reference sequence). The CDR3 spans 16 residues. CDR3 loop: CASNGGTGGNYNEQFF. The CDR3 DNA follows: TGTGCCAGCAACGGGGGGACAGGGGGCAACTACAATGAGCAGTTCTTC.